This T cell receptor (beta chain) was found in a study of blood T cell repertoires in COVID-19. Study summary: Samples taken during acute and convalescent COVID-19 were collected in the United States, Italy and Spain.

In the authors' workflow: Cell counts per sample came from amplifying reference gene primers. TCRdb's copy holds only in-frame clones and misses some; the assay was immunoSEQ multiplex PCR. That table furnishes V, J and clone size, whereas the DNA furnished D and trimming. Of almost 300,000 clones listed, roughly 90% are singletons. Trimming pared 11 bases from V and 0 bases from J, leaving 19 bases between. Germline CDR1 reads MNHEY; CDR2 reads SVGAGI. The length of the CDR3 is 15 residues. The rearrangement uses TRBV6-5 and TRBJ1-2; D ambiguous. The sequencing input was peripheral blood. This receptor was obtained from a woman aged 25-40 years with COVID-19, enrolled during active disease. In nucleotides, the CDR3 is TGTGCCGGTACGAACCCCGAGAGGCCTAACTATGGCTACACCTTC. The encoded protein is CAGTNPERPNYGYTF.